Below are 18 T cell receptor beta chains sequenced from a single sample in a study of T cell responses to AZD1222 COVID-19 vaccine. Produced via immunoSEQ multiplex PCR; TCRdb's table is partial and in-frame only. The repertoire includes approximately 190,000 clones, approximately 92% of them detected once, and around 3.6% sits in the top ten. The sequencing here drew on peripheral blood, taken 28 days after the second dose of the MenACWY control vaccine. The receptor source for this set is an adult who received the MenACWY meningococcal vaccine as a control.

This chain joins TRBV29-1 and TRBJ1-2; D is perhaps TRBD1 (6 bases). This CDR3 spans 12 amino acids. Germline V gene data show CDR1 as SQVTM and CDR2 as ANQGSEA. Trimming shortened V by 8 bases and J by 2 bases, and 12 bases separated the two germline ends. The CDR3 spells CSLQTGNYGYTF. For the CDR3, the DNA is TGCAGCCTACAAACAGGGAACTATGGCTACACCTTC.

The count of this clone is one. The rearrangement uses TRBV12-2 and TRBJ1-2; the DNA was not used to check the table's D call, TRBD1. TRBV12-2 is tagged as a pseudogene. The CDR3 consists of 17 residues. The CDR3 region is CASRLPTGQRRNYGYTF. The CDR3, as DNA: TGTGCAAGTCGCTTACCGACAGGACAGAGGCGAAACTATGGCTACACCTTC.

V usage is TRBV27 and J usage is TRBJ2-3, with D possibly TRBD1 on 6 matching bases. The V gene's germline CDR1 is MNHEY and CDR2 SMNVEV (reference sequence). V was shortened by 5 bases and J by 15 bases, with 21 bases between the two germline ends. This CDR3 contains 13 residues. The CDR3 spells CASSPPPGHRKYF. The CDR3, as DNA: TGTGCCAGCAGTCCACCCCCGGGACATCGGAAATATTTT.

The chain uses TRBV30 and TRBJ1-1; 7 positions agree with TRBD1. This CDR3 comprises 13 residues. V gave up 2 bases and J gave up 4 bases; unmatched junction bases: 4. The germline CDR1 and CDR2 sequences are GTSNPN and SVGIG (reference sequence). The CDR3 DNA reads as TGTGCCTGGAGTAAGTCAGGGGGCACTGAAGCTTTCTTT. It specifies CAWSKSGGTEAFF.

The V and J genes are TRBV13 and TRBJ1-3; maybe TRBD1 (5 bases). Germline V gives CDR1 PRHDT, CDR2 FYEKMQ (reference sequence). There are 15 residues in the CDR3. V shed 7 bases and J shed 1 base, with 14 bases lying between them. CDR3 DNA: TGTGCCAGCAAAATATTGGGGGTGTCTGGAAACACCATATATTTT. Protein: CASKILGVSGNTIYF.

The chain uses TRBV6-5 and TRBJ1-4, with 8 bases lining up with TRBD1. The CDR3 sequence is 14 residues long. The ends lost 4 bases at V and 11 bases at J; junction bases unmatched: 9. CDR1 and CDR2 (germline): MNHEY, SVGAGI. CDR3 region: CASSSGTGLGKLFF. CDR3 nucleotide sequence: TGTGCCAGCAGTTCCGGGACAGGTTTAGGGAAACTGTTTTTT.

The chain recombines TRBV7-9 with TRBJ2-5, with D perhaps TRBD1 (6 bases). The CDR3 length is 15 residues. V gave up 5 bases and J gave up 4 bases, with 17 bases separating them. Germline V gene lookup returns CDR1 SEHNR and CDR2 FQNEAQ (reference sequence). CDR3 residues: CASSQGMMQRETQYF. CDR3 bases: TGTGCCAGCAGCCAGGGGATGATGCAACGAGAGACCCAGTACTTC.

The rearrangement joins TRBV5-1 to TRBJ2-1; 11 positions match TRBD2. The CDR3 totals 17 residues. Germline trimming cut 4 bases from V and 0 bases from J; bases unmatched to any gene: 6. Germline V gene sequence: CDR1 SGHRS, CDR2 YFSETQ. CDR3 loop: CASSEQTSGVSYNEQFF. CDR3 DNA sequence: TGCGCCAGCAGCGAGCAGACTAGCGGGGTCTCCTACAATGAGCAGTTCTTC.

V gene TRBV5-1 combines with J gene TRBJ2-7; D is undetermined. V lost 1 base to trimming and J lost 1 base, with 9 bases between them. The length of the CDR3 is 14 residues. Germline CDR1 is SGHRS and CDR2 is YFSETQ. CDR3 sequence reads: CASSLNTGSYEQYF. DNA of the CDR3: TGCGCCAGCAGCTTGAACACGGGTTCCTACGAGCAGTACTTC.

V is TRBV30 and J is TRBJ1-5; D remains ambiguous. Germline-derived CDR1 and CDR2 are GTSNPN and SVGIG (reference sequence). This CDR3 is built from 12 residues. V was shortened by 2 bases and J by 5 bases, with 7 bases between the two germline ends. The CDR3 bases are TGTGCCTGGAGTAAGGTCGATCAGCCCCAGCATTTT. Translation gives CAWSKVDQPQHF.

The J gene is TRBJ1-1, the V gene TRBV19; 8 bases fit TRBD1. CDR1 is LNHDA and CDR2 is SQIVND in the germline V gene (reference sequence). CDR3 length equals 15 residues. The J segment lost 0 bases and the V segment lost 6 bases, leaving 6 bases of the junction unmatched. The CDR3, as DNA: TGTGCCAGTAGGGTTCAGGGGGCAGTGAACACTGAAGCTTTCTTT. Translation: CASRVQGAVNTEAFF.

The genes are TRBV6-6 and TRBJ1-6, with D maybe TRBD1 (5 bases). The CDR3 runs to 13 residues. Germline values: CDR1 MNHNY, CDR2 SVGAGI (reference sequence). Trimming took off 10 bases at V and 3 bases at J, with 10 bases between the two ends. CDR3 nucleotide sequence: TGTGCCACCGACCAGGGCTATAATTCACCCCTCCACTTT. Translation gives CATDQGYNSPLHF.

The chain is built from TRBV6-2 or TRBV6-3 and TRBJ2-7; unclear D gene. Germline V gene lookup returns CDR1 MNHEY and CDR2 SVGEGT. The CDR3 length is 13 residues. V lost 3 bases and J 6 bases, leaving 12 bases between the germline ends. CDR3 sequence reads: CASSYTVGFEQYF. CDR3 nucleotide sequence: TGTGCCAGCAGTTATACGGTAGGGTTCGAGCAGTACTTC.

V usage is TRBV7-3 and J usage is TRBJ2-5; 7 nucleotides agree with TRBD2. J was trimmed by 6 bases and V by 2 bases; bases with no gene match: 12. The CDR3 length is 16 residues. Germline V gene lookup returns CDR1 SGHTA and CDR2 FQGTGA. For the CDR3, the DNA is TGTGCCAGCAGCTTACAAGCTATCGCGGGAGAAAAGACCCAGTACTTC. It codes for CASSLQAIAGEKTQYF.

The chain is built from TRBV9 and TRBJ1-3; 7 positions match TRBD1. The CDR3 length is 16 residues. Germline assignment: CDR1 SGDLS and CDR2 YYNGEE. V shed 0 bases, J shed 3 bases, and the junction held 6 bases outside the gene matches. The CDR3 DNA sequence: TGTGCCAGCAGCGTAGGGTCAGGGGGAAGTGGAAACACCATATATTTT. Translated: CASSVGSGGSGNTIYF. The entire variable domain, with the rest obtained from reference TRBV9 and TRBJ1-3, is as follows: DSGVTQTPKHLITATGQRVTLRCSPRSGDLSVYWYQQSLDQGLQFLIQYYNGEERAKGNILERFSAQQFPDLHSELNLSSLELGDSALYFCASSVGSGGSGNTIYFGEGSWLTVV.

The V and J genes are TRBV4-2 and TRBJ2-7, with D perhaps matching TRBD1 (6 bases). The germline V and J ends were trimmed by 0 bases and 5 bases, with 8 bases remaining between them. Germline V gene data show CDR1 as LGHNA and CDR2 as YNFKEQ. The CDR3 has 13 amino acids. CDR3 bases: TGTGCCAGCAGCCAAGACAGGGGAAACGAGCAGTACTTC. Translating it yields CASSQDRGNEQYF.

The rearrangement links TRBV7-3 to TRBJ2-6; tentative D call: TRBD1 (5 bases). Trimming pared 4 bases from V and 4 bases from J, leaving 14 bases between. The CDR3 consists of 16 residues. Germline loops: CDR1 SGHTA, CDR2 FQGTGA. The CDR3 DNA reads as TGTGCCAGCAGCTCCTCTTCAGGGTTAGGGGCCAACGTCCTGACTTTC. Its protein is CASSSSSGLGANVLTF.

The V and J genes are TRBV7-5 and TRBJ2-7; TRBD2 is the table's D call and was not checked against the DNA. TRBV7-5 is listed as a pseudogene. The CDR3 covers 16 residues. The CDR3 region has the DNA TGTGTCAGAAGCCCGGGGACTAGCGGGGCTACCTACGAGCAGTACTTC. Translating gives CVRSPGTSGATYEQYF.